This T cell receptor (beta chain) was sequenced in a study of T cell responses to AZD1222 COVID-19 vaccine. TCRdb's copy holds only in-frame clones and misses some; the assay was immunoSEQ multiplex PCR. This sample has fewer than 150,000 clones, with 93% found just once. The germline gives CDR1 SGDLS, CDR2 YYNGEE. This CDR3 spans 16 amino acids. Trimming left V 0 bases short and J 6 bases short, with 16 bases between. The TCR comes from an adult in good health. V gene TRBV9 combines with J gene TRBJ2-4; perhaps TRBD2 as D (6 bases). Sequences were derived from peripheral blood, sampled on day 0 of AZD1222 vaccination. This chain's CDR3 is CASSVDLGLGGNIQYF. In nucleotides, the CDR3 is TGTGCCAGCAGCGTAGATCTGGGATTGGGAGGAAACATTCAGTACTTC.